This TCR beta chain was sequenced for a study of blood T cell repertoires in COVID-19. The authors' processing: By means of reference gene primer amplification, nucleated cell counts were estimated. The repertoire was sequenced with immunoSEQ multiplex PCR; TCRdb's copy has only in-frame clones and lacks some. V, J and clone size derive from that table, while D and trimming were established from the DNA sequence. This sample has over 55,000 clones, with 70% to 90% found just once. The TCR sequence derives from a woman older than 75 with acute or convalescent COVID-19. Specimen: peripheral blood.

This CDR3 reads CASSNRPGSLSPEAFF. CDR3 DNA: TGTGCCAGTAGTAACCGGCCAGGATCGCTCTCGCCTGAAGCTTTCTTT. The genes are TRBV19 and TRBJ1-1; D uncertain. The V and J ends lost 4 bases and 6 bases respectively, with 21 bases between them. The CDR3 length is 16 residues. From germline, CDR1 is LNHDA and CDR2 SQIVND (reference sequence).